This paragraph covers one TCR beta chain sequence. This sample stems from a study of blood T cell repertoires in COVID-19. The wider study: The United States, Italy and Spain supplied acute and convalescent COVID-19 samples. T cells, B-cell-depleted T cells, or PBMCs supplied cDNA or gDNA.

The CDR3 consists of 16 residues. Trimming cost V 6 bases and J 0 bases; bases outside gene matches: 8. The germline V gene has CDR1 KGHSH and CDR2 LQKENI. The method was immunoSEQ multiplex PCR; TCRdb's version includes in-frame clones alone and lacks a portion of them. Among 25,000 to 35,000 clones, 70% to 90% were seen once, and the ten largest hold roughly 9.8%. Sequencing was carried out using peripheral blood. This TCR came from a human donor in a cohort sampled during active COVID-19. The chain uses TRBV18 and TRBJ1-3; TRBD1 aligns across 7 bases. CDR3: CASSYQGGFSGNTIYF. CDR3 nucleotides: TGTGCCAGCTCCTACCAGGGGGGATTCTCTGGAAACACCATATATTTT.